A single sample is the source of the 25 T cell receptor beta chains below, sequenced in a study of early T cells in non-severe SARS-CoV-2 infection. TCRdb reanalysed the 5' RACE reads using MiXCR and keeps one entry per CDR3 protein. The repertoire holds around 63,000 distinct CDR3 sequences, with roughly 13% as singletons. Sequenced: whole blood. Receptors originate from an adult who was a healthcare worker with PCR-confirmed SARS-CoV-2 infection or an uninfected control (not recorded which).

In its sample, this clonotype was seen a few times. The chain recombines TRBV18 with TRBJ1-2; D unresolved. Deletions cut 3 bases from V and 6 bases from J, with 11 bases between. The CDR3 runs 13 residues. Germline values: CDR1 KGHSH, CDR2 LQKENI. The CDR3 is CASSPGSGHGYTF. The CDR3 region has the DNA TGTGCCAGCTCACCCGGTTCCGGGCATGGCTACACCTTC.

This clonotype was seen at least ten times. This sequence joins TRBV7-9 and TRBJ1-1; 8 bases line up with TRBD1. J was trimmed by 7 bases and V by 2 bases; bases with no gene match: 9. The CDR3 loop spans 15 amino acids. CDR1 is SEHNR and CDR2 is FQNEAQ in the germline V gene (reference sequence). This chain's CDR3 is CASSLLRDRGLEAFF. The DNA for the CDR3 is TGTGCCAGCAGCTTATTGCGAGACAGGGGCCTTGAAGCTTTCTTT.

This rearrangement joins TRBV7-9 to TRBJ2-2; D ambiguous. V dropped 5 bases and J dropped 4 bases, with 17 bases sitting between them. Per the germline V gene, CDR1 is SEHNR and CDR2 is FQNEAQ (reference sequence). The CDR3 covers 16 residues. This CDR3 is CASSPPNTPSTGELFF. In DNA, the CDR3 is TGTGCCAGCAGCCCCCCTAACACACCGAGCACCGGGGAGCTGTTTTTT.

This clonotype came up many times. The V call is TRBV11-2, the J call TRBJ1-1; 7 nucleotides agree with TRBD1. The ends lost 5 bases at V and 5 bases at J; junction bases unmatched: 11. The CDR3 totals 15 residues. Germline V lookup: CDR1 SGHAT, CDR2 FQNNGV. Here the CDR3 DNA reads TGTGCCAGCAGCCCCCCTTACAGGGGCAGGACTGAAGCTTTCTTT. Its translation: CASSPPYRGRTEAFF.

The chain links TRBV6-2 or TRBV6-3 to TRBJ2-1; D not certain. The CDR3 covers 12 residues. Trimming shortened V by 0 bases and J by 8 bases, and 5 bases separated the two germline ends. CDR1 and CDR2 (germline): MNHEY, SVGEGT. The CDR3 DNA reads as TGTGCCAGCAGTTACTCGACACATGAGCAGTTCTTC. This translates into CASSYSTHEQFF.

This clonotype was counted at least ten times. This sequence joins TRBV7-6 and TRBJ2-3, with D unresolved. CDR3 length equals 15 residues. Trimming left V 2 bases short and J 6 bases short, with 15 bases between. Germline CDR1 and CDR2: SGHVS and FNYEAQ. The CDR3 loop is CASSLMVNQRDTQYF. The CDR3 coding sequence is TGTGCCAGCAGCTTAATGGTGAATCAAAGGGATACGCAGTATTTT.

The chain recombines TRBV6-1 with TRBJ1-1, with D possibly TRBD1 on 6 matching bases. The CDR3 extends over 13 amino acids. Germline V CDR1 and CDR2: MNHNS, SASEGT. V shed 1 base and J shed 3 bases, with 6 bases lying between them. In nucleotides, the CDR3 is TGTGCCAGCAGTGAAGGGGGGCACACTGAAGCTTTCTTT. Translating it yields CASSEGGHTEAFF.

This clonotype appeared many times. The chain recombines TRBV5-1 with TRBJ2-2; D is undetermined. This CDR3 has 14 residues. Germline V gene data show CDR1 as SGHRS and CDR2 as YFSETQ. The ends were cut back, 5 bases at V and 6 bases at J, with 14 bases in the middle. In nucleotides, the CDR3 is TGCGCCAGCAGTTTTGCGGTCGACGCCGGGGAGCTGTTTTTT. It specifies CASSFAVDAGELFF.

V usage is TRBV5-4 and J usage is TRBJ1-3; perhaps TRBD1 as D (6 bases). From germline, CDR1 is SGHNT and CDR2 YYREEE (reference sequence). This CDR3 spans 17 amino acids. V lost 4 bases to trimming and J lost 0 bases, with 17 bases between them. The CDR3, as DNA: TGTGCCAGCAGCCGTCGCCACAGGGAGGCCTCTGGAAACACCATATATTTT. It encodes CASSRRHREASGNTIYF.

This clonotype was found many times. The chain employs TRBV5-1 and TRBJ2-2; D is possibly TRBD1 (5 bases). This CDR3 is built from 13 residues. Germline CDR1 reads SGHRS; CDR2 reads YFSETQ. Deletions cut 0 bases from V and 6 bases from J, with 6 bases between. The CDR3 loop is CASSLAGPGELFF. The CDR3 DNA sequence: TGCGCCAGCAGCTTGGCAGGGCCCGGGGAGCTGTTTTTT.

This clonotype was recorded at least ten times. The chain links TRBV20-1 to TRBJ1-6; 7 nucleotides align to TRBD1. The trim removed 0 bases at V and 8 bases at J, leaving 10 bases unmatched. From germline, CDR1 is DFQATT and CDR2 SNEGSKA (reference sequence). This CDR3 is built from 16 residues. In DNA, the CDR3 is TGCAGTGCTAGAGATCTTGTCTCAGGGGGGGATTCACCCCTCCACTTT. Its translation is CSARDLVSGGDSPLHF.

Comment on this clonotype: A much larger clone lies a single base off, so this may be a read error. The V call is TRBV29-1, the J call TRBJ2-5; D is unclear. Per the germline V gene, CDR1 is SQVTM and CDR2 is ANQGSEA. CDR3 length: 14 amino acids. CDR3: CSVDWTATQETPYF. For the CDR3, the DNA is TGCAGCGTTGATTGGACGGCTACCCAAGAGACCCCGTACTTC.

This chain connects TRBV9 to TRBJ2-1; 7 nucleotides match TRBD2. Germline CDR1 and CDR2: SGDLS and YYNGEE. The CDR3 consists of 15 residues. Trimming removed 1 base from V and 6 bases from J; junction bases left unmatched: 7. The CDR3 sequence is CASSVWSSGFNEQFF. Here the CDR3 DNA reads TGTGCCAGCAGCGTATGGTCTAGCGGATTCAATGAGCAGTTCTTC.

In its sample, this clonotype is medium-sized. The chain employs TRBV7-6 and TRBJ2-1; D may match TRBD1 or TRBD2 (5 bases each). The CDR3 consists of 16 residues. Germline values: CDR1 SGHVS, CDR2 FNYEAQ. Trimming took off 3 bases at V and 4 bases at J, with 16 bases between the two ends. Here the CDR3 reads CASSFVGGLLYNEQFF. In DNA form, the CDR3 reads TGTGCCAGCAGCTTTGTTGGGGGTTTACTTTACAATGAGCAGTTCTTC.

The rearrangement uses TRBV7-2 and TRBJ2-7; the match to TRBD1 covers 9 bases. The CDR3 consists of 14 residues. V shed 3 bases, J shed 1 base, and the junction held 1 base outside the gene matches. Germline values: CDR1 SGHTA, CDR2 FQGNSA. The CDR3, as DNA: TGTGCCAGCAGCTTCGACAGGGGGTCCTACGAGCAGTACTTC. Translated, it gives CASSFDRGSYEQYF.

This clonotype was detected only a few times. The J gene is TRBJ1-3, the V gene TRBV7-6; 7 bases agree with TRBD1. Looked up from germline, CDR1 is SGHVS and CDR2 is FNYEAQ. The length of the CDR3 is 15 residues. The V segment lost 5 bases and the J segment 9 bases; nucleotides outside the gene matches: 13. This CDR3 is CASSAADRPGGTIYF. DNA of the CDR3: TGTGCCAGCAGCGCCGCGGACAGGCCGGGGGGCACCATATATTTT.

This clonotype was detected ten times or more. The chain uses TRBV11-2 and TRBJ1-2; D is unclear. V was trimmed by 5 bases and J by 7 bases, leaving 11 bases between them. In germline, CDR1 is SGHAT, CDR2 FQNNGV. The CDR3 runs 12 residues. DNA for the CDR3: TGTGCCAGCAGCCGTCCCGGCGGTGGCTACACCTTC. It is translated as CASSRPGGGYTF.

This clonotype appeared a few times. The gene calls are TRBV12-3 or TRBV12-4 and TRBJ1-1; the D is unclear. V was pared by 5 bases and J by 4 bases, with 14 bases between. The CDR3 has 14 residues. CDR3 region: CASSRTAATTEAFF. The CDR3 DNA reads TGTGCCAGCAGTCGGACGGCCGCGACCACTGAAGCTTTCTTT.

This clonotype was picked up many times. V is TRBV2 and J is TRBJ2-1; 9 bases map to TRBD2. CDR1 is SNHLY and CDR2 is FYNNEI in the germline V gene. Germline trimming cut 10 bases from V and 0 bases from J; bases unmatched to any gene: 7. This CDR3 comprises 15 residues. CDR3 amino acids: CATSPGLASYNEQFF. The CDR3 DNA reads as TGTGCCACTTCCCCGGGACTAGCCTCCTACAATGAGCAGTTCTTC.

V usage is TRBV7-3 and J usage is TRBJ1-2; D is ambiguous. The germline V gene encodes CDR1 SGHTA and CDR2 FQGTGA. The CDR3 totals 14 residues. V gave up 1 base and J gave up 2 bases, with 8 bases separating them. CDR3: CASSLMATNYGYTF. DNA for the CDR3: TGTGCCAGCAGCTTAATGGCGACCAACTATGGCTACACCTTC.

In the case of this clonotype: With a much larger clone just one base away, this may be a read error. This chain uses TRBV18 with TRBJ2-3, with 8 positions matching TRBD1. CDR3 length equals 16 residues. Germline CDR1 is KGHSH and CDR2 is LQKENI. Here the CDR3 DNA reads TGTGGCAGCTCACCCAGGACAGGGTTTAGCACAGATACGCAGTATTTT. This translates into CGSSPRTGFSTDTQYF. The whole variable domain, filled in from reference TRBV18 and TRBJ2-3, reads NAGVMQNPRHLVRRRGQEARLRCSPMKGHSHVYWYRQLPEEGLKFMVYLQKENIIDESGMPKERFSAEFPKEGPSILRIQQVVRGDSAAYFCGSSPRTGFSTDTQYFGPGTRLTVL.

The sample holds many counts of this clonotype. V gene TRBV18 combines with J gene TRBJ2-3, with D possibly matching TRBD2 (6 bases). With 0 bases removed from V and 2 bases from J, the gap between germline ends came to 9 bases. This CDR3 has 15 amino acids. From germline, CDR1 is KGHSH and CDR2 LQKENI. The CDR3 spells CASSPPWGDTDTQYF. CDR3 nucleotide sequence: TGTGCCAGCTCACCACCGTGGGGGGACACAGATACGCAGTATTTT.

This clonotype was seen many times. In nucleotides, the CDR3 is TGCGCCAGCAGCCAAGATCCGGCAGGGAGCTCCTACGAGCAGTACTTC. This encodes CASSQDPAGSSYEQYF. This rearrangement joins TRBV4-1 to TRBJ2-7; D is tentatively TRBD1 or TRBD2 (5 bases each). The CDR3 spans 16 residues. Germline-derived CDR1 and CDR2 are MGHRA and YSYEKL. V was shortened by 0 bases and J by 0 bases, with 12 bases between the two germline ends.

This clonotype appeared many times. The V and J genes are TRBV6-5 and TRBJ1-4, with D tentatively TRBD1 (6 bases). CDR3 length equals 14 residues. With 6 bases removed from V and 8 bases from J, the gap between germline ends came to 16 bases. The germline V gene encodes CDR1 MNHEY and CDR2 SVGAGI. The CDR3 bases are TGTGCCAGCAGCCCGGGGCAGGGGCACGAAAAACTGTTTTTT. Its translation is CASSPGQGHEKLFF.

The table lists this clonotype with many counts. The rearrangement links TRBV5-1 to TRBJ2-6, with D possibly TRBD2 on 6 matching bases. The CDR3 runs to 17 residues. V was clipped by 5 bases and J by 0 bases, with 15 bases between them. The V gene's germline CDR1 is SGHRS and CDR2 YFSETQ. CDR3 sequence reads: CASRRSGTLSGANVLTF. The CDR3, as DNA: TGCGCCAGCAGGCGTTCCGGGACTCTCTCTGGGGCCAACGTCCTGACTTTC.